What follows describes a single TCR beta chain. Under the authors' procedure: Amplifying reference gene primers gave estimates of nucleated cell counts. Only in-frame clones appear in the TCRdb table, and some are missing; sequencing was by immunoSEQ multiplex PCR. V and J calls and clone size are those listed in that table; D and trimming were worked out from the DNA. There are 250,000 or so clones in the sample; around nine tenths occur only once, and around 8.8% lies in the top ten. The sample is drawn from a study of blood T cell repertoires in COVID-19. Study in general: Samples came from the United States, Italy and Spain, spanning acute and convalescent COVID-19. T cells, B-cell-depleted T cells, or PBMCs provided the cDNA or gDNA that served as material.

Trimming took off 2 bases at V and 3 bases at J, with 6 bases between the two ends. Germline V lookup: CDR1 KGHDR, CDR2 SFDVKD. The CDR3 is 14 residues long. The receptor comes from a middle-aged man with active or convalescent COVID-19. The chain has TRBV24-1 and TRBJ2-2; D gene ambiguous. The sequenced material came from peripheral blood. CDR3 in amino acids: CATSDWRYTGELFF. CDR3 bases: TGTGCCACCAGTGATTGGAGATACACCGGGGAGCTGTTTTTT.